The 7 T cell receptor beta chains given below trace back to one sample, sequenced in a study of cytomegalovirus exposure and HLA in healthy donors. PCR primers comprised 60 Vbeta and 13 Jbeta primers. Measured with immunoSEQ multiplex PCR; TCRdb has only the in-frame clones, and not every one. This table holds some 150,000 clones, roughly 85% found once. The sequencing input was PBMCs. Receptors were obtained from a man aged 35 to 55 in good health and CMV-seronegative.

The chain joins TRBV7-9 to TRBJ1-4; 8 nucleotides match TRBD1. The V gene end was trimmed by 3 bases and the J gene end by 7 bases; junction bases not matched to a gene: 4. CDR3 length: 14 residues. Looked up from germline, CDR1 is SEHNR and CDR2 is FQNEAQ (reference sequence). CDR3 coding DNA: TGTGCCAGCAGCTTGGGACAGGCGTTTGAAAAACTGTTTTTT. It yields the protein CASSLGQAFEKLFF.

V is TRBV5-1 and J is TRBJ2-3, with D uncertain. Germline V gives CDR1 SGHRS, CDR2 YFSETQ. CDR3 length: 14 residues. Trimming took off 0 bases at V and 0 bases at J, with 5 bases between the two ends. The CDR3 sequence: CASSLVSSTDTQYF. CDR3 nucleotides: TGCGCCAGCAGCTTGGTTTCGAGCACAGATACGCAGTATTTT.

A single count supports this clone. The rearrangement uses TRBV5-1 and TRBJ2-5, with a weak D call TRBD1 (6 bases). The CDR3 has 15 residues. V dropped 0 bases and J dropped 5 bases, with 14 bases sitting between them. Germline CDR1 SGHRS, CDR2 YFSETQ. This chain's CDR3 is CASSLGDTSRETQYF. CDR3 in DNA: TGCGCCAGCAGCTTGGGGGACACTTCGAGGGAGACCCAGTACTTC. Combining the CDR3 with reference TRBV5-1 and TRBJ2-5 gives the whole variable domain KAGVTQTPRYLIKTRGQQVTLSCSPISGHRSVSWYQQTPGQGLQFLFEYFSETQRNKGNFPGRFSGRQFSNSRSEMNVSTLELGDSALYLCASSLGDTSRETQYFGPGTRLLVL.

The V and J genes are TRBV7-2 and TRBJ2-1; possibly TRBD2 for D (6 bases). Per the germline V gene, CDR1 is SGHTA and CDR2 is FQGNSA. Between the trimmed V and J ends, which lost 5 bases and 8 bases, there was a span of 7 bases. The CDR3 consists of 11 residues. CDR3 sequence: CASSRRDEQFF. The CDR3 nucleotides read TGTGCCAGCAGCCGGAGGGATGAGCAGTTCTTC.

The chain employs TRBV5-1 and TRBJ2-3; D possibly corresponds to TRBD2 (9 bases). This CDR3 contains 14 residues. The V end was cut by 8 bases, the J end by 9 bases, with 22 bases between. Germline values: CDR1 SGHRS, CDR2 YFSETQ. For the CDR3, the DNA is TGCGCCAGTCTAGCGGGGCCACAGGGGGGGACGCAGTATTTT. Translation: CASLAGPQGGTQYF.

This chain connects TRBV4-3 to TRBJ1-1, with TRBD1 as a possible D gene (5 bases). The CDR3 sequence is 15 residues long. Germline loops: CDR1 LGHNA, CDR2 YSLEER. V gave up 1 base and J gave up 1 base, with 10 bases separating them. DNA of the CDR3: TGCGCCAGCAGCCAAGGGGGGGGAGCGAACACTGAAGCTTTCTTT. Amino acid sequence: CASSQGGGANTEAFF.

This chain links TRBV9 with TRBJ2-1; TRBD1 matches at 7 bases. After removal of 6 bases from V and 7 bases from J, the junction contained 13 bases not matched to a gene. The length of the CDR3 is 15 residues. The germline V gene encodes CDR1 SGDLS and CDR2 YYNGEE. In DNA form, the CDR3 reads TGTGCCAGCAACGAACAGGGGTTGCCTTGGAATGAGCAGTTCTTC. It translates to CASNEQGLPWNEQFF. The full variable domain, its missing parts supplied by reference TRBV9 and TRBJ2-1, is DSGVTQTPKHLITATGQRVTLRCSPRSGDLSVYWYQQSLDQGLQFLIQYYNGEERAKGNILERFSAQQFPDLHSELNLSSLELGDSALYFCASNEQGLPWNEQFFGPGTRLTVL.